Below, 19 T cell receptor beta chains from the same sample are listed, as sequenced in a study of cytomegalovirus exposure and HLA in healthy donors. The primer mix had 60 Vbeta and 13 Jbeta primers. TCRdb's table, derived via immunoSEQ multiplex PCR, lists solely in-frame clones and lacks some. The sample has 150,000 or so clones, over 60% seen once; the top ten hold roughly 4.2%. Material for sequencing was PBMCs. The source is a male donor in good health and CMV-seropositive.

The gene calls are TRBV28 and TRBJ2-5; 8 positions match TRBD2. With 4 bases clipped from V and 7 bases from J, the junction kept 14 bases outside the gene matches. This CDR3 spans 16 amino acids. Germline V gives CDR1 MDHEN, CDR2 SYDVKM. The CDR3 coding sequence is TGTGCCAGCAGTTCCCCCTCACCGGGGGGGCCTGGGACCCAGTACTTC. Translation gives CASSSPSPGGPGTQYF.

This clone appeared a single time. The chain links TRBV2 to TRBJ2-5, with no clear D. The CDR3 contains 14 residues. CDR1 is SNHLY, CDR2 FYNNEI, per germline. V was trimmed by 6 bases and J by 0 bases, leaving 11 bases between them. DNA for the CDR3: TGTGCCAGCAGCCCAGACATAAACCAAGAGACCCAGTACTTC. Translation: CASSPDINQETQYF.

This chain links TRBV25-1 with TRBJ1-2; 9 positions match TRBD1. This CDR3 has 14 amino acids. Trimming at V came to 0 bases and at J to 6 bases, leaving 2 bases not matched to a gene. From germline, CDR1 is MGHDK and CDR2 SYGVNS. The CDR3 is CASSEYGTGNGYTF. Written as DNA, the CDR3 is TGTGCCAGCAGTGAATACGGGACAGGGAATGGCTACACCTTC.

The rearrangement uses TRBV10-3 and TRBJ2-2; no reliable D call. The CDR3 is 14 residues long. The ends were cut back, 8 bases at V and 1 base at J, with 11 bases in the middle. The germline V gene encodes CDR1 ENHRY and CDR2 SYGVKD. The CDR3 reads CAIGDSQNTGELFF. The CDR3 nucleotides are TGTGCCATCGGAGATAGCCAGAACACCGGGGAGCTGTTTTTT.

The chain uses TRBV29-1 and TRBJ2-7, with a weak D call TRBD1 (5 bases). The ends were cut back, 0 bases at V and 9 bases at J, with 9 bases in the middle. CDR1 and CDR2 (germline): SQVTM, ANQGSEA. The CDR3 totals 11 residues. The CDR3 loop reads CSVEDGHGQYF. The CDR3 bases are TGCAGCGTTGAAGATGGACACGGGCAGTACTTC.

V is TRBV28 and J is TRBJ1-1; D not certain. The V gene lost 10 bases and the J gene lost 8 bases, with 14 bases spanning the gap. Germline-derived CDR1 and CDR2 are MDHEN and SYDVKM. This CDR3 has 11 residues. Here the CDR3 DNA reads TGTGCCACCGGAGCGAGGCGCGAAGCTTTCTTT. Translation gives CATGARREAFF.

The CDR3 region is CASSSRENTGELFF. The CDR3 DNA is TGTGCCAGCAGTTCCCGGGAGAACACCGGGGAGCTGTTTTTT. The chain recombines TRBV7-9 with TRBJ2-2, with D perhaps TRBD2 (5 bases). Between the trimmed V and J ends, which lost 6 bases and 1 base, there was a span of 9 bases. CDR1 SEHNR and CDR2 FQNEAQ come from the germline V gene (reference sequence). The CDR3 consists of 14 residues.

This clone has a handful of counts. The junction differs from germline at one of its ends, possibly a read error. The chain employs TRBV6-1 and TRBJ2-2, with TRBD2 identical over 8 bases. Per germline, CDR1 MNHNS and CDR2 SASEGT. This CDR3 is 14 amino acids long. The CDR3 DNA sequence: TGTGCCAGCAGTAAAGCGGGAGAAACCGGGGAGCTGTTTTTT. This gives the protein CASSKAGETGELFF.

The chain recombines TRBV7-8 with TRBJ1-5; D call uncertain. V was shortened by 6 bases and J by 5 bases, with 11 bases between the two germline ends. The germline gives CDR1 SGHVS, CDR2 FQNEAQ. This CDR3 is built from 13 residues. The CDR3 sequence is CASSPNRDQPQHF. In DNA, the CDR3 is TGTGCCAGCAGTCCGAACAGAGATCAGCCCCAGCATTTT.

With respect to this clone: An end of the junction differs from the germline gene, which may be a read error. This chain connects TRBV7-2 to TRBJ2-4; 13 bases are shared with TRBD2. This CDR3 has 18 amino acids. Germline V gene data show CDR1 as SGHTA and CDR2 as FQGNSA. The CDR3 DNA reads as TGTGCCAGCAGCGTAAACCGCATTAGGACTAGCGGGAGTAACAGTCAGTACTTC. It yields the protein CASSVNRIRTSGSNSQYF.

The rearrangement uses TRBV2 and TRBJ2-1, with D perhaps matching TRBD2 (5 bases). The CDR3 is made up of 15 amino acids. The V and J ends lost 3 bases and 6 bases respectively, with 15 bases between them. CDR1 and CDR2 from the germline V gene are SNHLY and FYNNEI. The CDR3 coding sequence is TGTGCCAGCAGTGATGTGGGAGTAATTATCAATGAGCAGTTCTTC. It encodes CASSDVGVIINEQFF.

V usage is TRBV7-9 and J usage is TRBJ2-1, with 14 bases fitting TRBD2. The CDR3 totals 15 residues. Unmatched junction bases numbered 4, after V lost 5 bases and J lost 7 bases. Looked up from germline, CDR1 is SEHNR and CDR2 is FQNEAQ (reference sequence). CDR3 amino acids: CASSLGTSGSNEQFF. DNA for the CDR3: TGTGCCAGCAGCCTCGGGACTAGCGGGAGTAATGAGCAGTTCTTC.

The chain combines TRBV25-1 with TRBJ1-2; TRBD1 matches at 12 bases. The V segment lost 2 bases and the J segment 8 bases; nucleotides outside the gene matches: 9. The CDR3 contains 16 residues. CDR1 and CDR2 from the germline V gene are MGHDK and SYGVNS. DNA for the CDR3: TGTGCCAGCAGTGAAACCCCGGGACAGGGGGCGCTGGGCTACACCTTC. It is translated as CASSETPGQGALGYTF.

The rearrangement uses TRBV11-2 and TRBJ2-1; 10 bases map to TRBD2. The CDR3 extends over 15 amino acids. J lost 7 bases, V lost 6 bases, and 9 bases had no gene match. From germline, CDR1 is SGHAT and CDR2 FQNNGV. CDR3 sequence (DNA): TGTGCCAGCAGTTACACTAGCGGGACGGGGAATGAGCAGTTCTTC. Amino acid sequence: CASSYTSGTGNEQFF.

The chain joins TRBV28 to TRBJ1-2; 9 nucleotides agree with TRBD1. Per the germline V gene, CDR1 is MDHEN and CDR2 is SYDVKM. V trimming: 6 bases; J trimming: 9 bases; junction bases outside the gene matches: 8. The CDR3 extends over 13 amino acids. The CDR3 loop is CASRPRDRVRYTF. The CDR3 coding sequence is TGTGCCAGCAGGCCTCGGGACAGGGTTCGCTACACCTTC.

The CDR3: CASSYSEGDKAFF. The CDR3 DNA sequence: TGTGCCAGCAGTTACTCTGAGGGTGATAAAGCTTTCTTT. The rearrangement joins TRBV6-6 to TRBJ1-1, with D hard to call. Trimming pared 0 bases from V and 9 bases from J, leaving 11 bases between. This CDR3 comprises 13 residues. CDR1 is MNHNY and CDR2 is SVGAGI in the germline V gene (reference sequence).

The chain employs TRBV27 and TRBJ2-1; 12 bases match TRBD2. CDR3 length equals 15 residues. The V gene end was trimmed by 5 bases and the J gene end by 8 bases; junction bases not matched to a gene: 7. Germline-derived CDR1 and CDR2 are MNHEY and SMNVEV (reference sequence). CDR3 in DNA: TGTGCCAGCAGTCCACTAGCGGGGGGCTCTTATGAGCAGTTCTTC. This sequence encodes CASSPLAGGSYEQFF.

The chain links TRBV6-6 to TRBJ2-5; 7 bases align to TRBD2. Germline CDR1 reads MNHNY; CDR2 reads SVGAGI (reference sequence). Trimming at V came to 0 bases and at J to 4 bases, leaving 5 bases not matched to a gene. This CDR3 has 15 residues. CDR3 sequence reads: CASSYSTSAGETQYF. The CDR3, as DNA: TGTGCCAGCAGTTACTCAACTAGCGCAGGAGAGACCCAGTACTTC.

The chain employs TRBV2 and TRBJ1-1; D gene ambiguous. V was shortened by 5 bases and J by 5 bases, with 12 bases between the two germline ends. The CDR3 covers 13 residues. Germline V CDR1 and CDR2: SNHLY, FYNNEI. CDR3 sequence reads: CASSSDRSTEAFF. The CDR3 DNA reads as TGTGCCAGCAGTTCTGATCGGTCGACTGAAGCTTTCTTT.